The rows below give T cell receptor beta chains drawn from one sample of a study of vaccination and CD4 T cells after COVID-19. TCRdb reanalysed the PCR reads using MiXCR and keeps one entry per CDR3 protein. In the table there are about 19,000 distinct CDR3 sequences, around 33% of which are singletons. The antigens for these receptors are not known. Sequencing was carried out using cultured CD4+ T cells from blood. The receptors stem from a human donor with COVID-19. CDR3s include the opening cysteine and the closing phenylalanine or tryptophan. D genes are given only for firm matches. The size of a clone is reported for some rows only, either as once, few or many, or as a class for expanded clones.

CDR3 length: 14
V gene: TRBV20-1
D gene: NA
J gene: TRBJ1-1
clone size: medium-sized
CDR3 DNA: TGCAGTGCTAGCCCTGGACAGCTGAACACTGAAGCTTTCTTT
CDR3 protein: CSASPGQLNTEAFF

CDR3 length: 15
V gene: TRBV7-2
D gene: NA
J gene: TRBJ2-1
clone size: NA
CDR3 DNA: TGTGCCAGCAGCAAGGGTCCGCCGCAGGGCAATGAGCAGTTCTTC
CDR3 protein: CASSKGPPQGNEQFF

CDR3 length: 13
V gene: TRBV18
D gene: TRBD1
J gene: TRBJ2-7
clone size: few
CDR3 DNA: TGTGCCAGCTCACGACCTGGGACAGACGAGCAGTACTTC
CDR3 protein: CASSRPGTDEQYF

CDR3 length: 15
V gene: TRBV7-9
D gene: NA
J gene: TRBJ1-6
clone size: NA
CDR3 DNA: TGTGCCAGCAGCTTAGACGGGCAGGGAAGTCCACCCCTCCACTTT
CDR3 protein: CASSLDGQGSPPLHF

CDR3 length: 15
V gene: TRBV24-1
D gene: NA
J gene: TRBJ2-3
clone size: few
CDR3 DNA: TGTGCCACCAGTGATGTAGCCAGGGCTACAGATACGCAGTATTTT
CDR3 protein: CATSDVARATDTQYF

CDR3 length: 12
V gene: TRBV6-1
D gene: NA
J gene: TRBJ2-3
clone size: few
CDR3 DNA: TGTGCCAGCAGAACAGACACAGATACGCAGTATTTT
CDR3 protein: CASRTDTDTQYF

CDR3 length: 15
V gene: TRBV10-3
D gene: TRBD2
J gene: TRBJ2-7
clone size: NA
CDR3 DNA: TGTGCCATCAGGGGTCGACTAGCGGACTCCTACGAGCAGTACTTC
CDR3 protein: CAIRGRLADSYEQYF

CDR3 length: 14
V gene: TRBV2
D gene: NA
J gene: TRBJ1-1
clone size: NA
CDR3 DNA: TGTGCCAGCAGTGAACGTCAGGGGAACACTGAAGCTTTCTTT
CDR3 protein: CASSERQGNTEAFF

CDR3 length: 14
V gene: TRBV6-2/TRBV6-3
D gene: NA
J gene: TRBJ2-7
clone size: NA
CDR3 DNA: TGTGCCAGCAGTAAGGGAACGGCCGCCCCCGAGCAGTACTTC
CDR3 protein: CASSKGTAAPEQYF

CDR3 length: 15
V gene: TRBV7-9
D gene: NA
J gene: TRBJ2-1
clone size: NA
CDR3 DNA: TGTGCCAGCAGCTTAATGGGGATCTCCTACAATGAGCAGTTCTTC
CDR3 protein: CASSLMGISYNEQFF

CDR3 length: 13
V gene: TRBV28
D gene: NA
J gene: TRBJ1-2
clone size: NA
CDR3 DNA: TGTGCCAGCACCGAACAGGACAACTATGGCTACACCTTC
CDR3 protein: CASTEQDNYGYTF

CDR3 length: 19
V gene: TRBV29-1
D gene: NA
J gene: TRBJ1-4
clone size: NA
CDR3 DNA: TGCAGCGTTGAACGCCCCAGGGGACGGAAACTCGCAACTAATGAAAAACTGTTTTTT
CDR3 protein: CSVERPRGRKLATNEKLFF

CDR3 length: 15
V gene: TRBV4-3
D gene: NA
J gene: TRBJ2-3
clone size: few
CDR3 DNA: TGCGCCAGCAGCTACTCGCCCGGGTCCACAGATACGCAGTATTTT
CDR3 protein: CASSYSPGSTDTQYF